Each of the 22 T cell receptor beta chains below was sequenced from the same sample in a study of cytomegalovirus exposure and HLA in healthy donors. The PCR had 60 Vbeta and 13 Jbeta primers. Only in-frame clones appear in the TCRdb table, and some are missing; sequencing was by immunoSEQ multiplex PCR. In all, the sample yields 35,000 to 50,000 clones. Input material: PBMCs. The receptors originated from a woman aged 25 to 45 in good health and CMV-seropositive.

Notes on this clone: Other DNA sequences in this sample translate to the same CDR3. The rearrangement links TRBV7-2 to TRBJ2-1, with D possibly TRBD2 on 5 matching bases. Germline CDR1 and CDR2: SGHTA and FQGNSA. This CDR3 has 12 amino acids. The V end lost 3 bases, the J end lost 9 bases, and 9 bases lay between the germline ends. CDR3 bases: TGTGCCAGCAGCTTCCCGAGCGGTGAGCAGTTCTTC. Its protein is CASSFPSGEQFF.

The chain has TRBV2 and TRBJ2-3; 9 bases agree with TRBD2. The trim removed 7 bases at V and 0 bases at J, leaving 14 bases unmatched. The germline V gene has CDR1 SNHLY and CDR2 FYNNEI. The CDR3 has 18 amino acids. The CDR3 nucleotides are TGTGCCAGCACCCCAGGGGCTAGCGGGGCCCCTAGCACAGATACGCAGTATTTT. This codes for CASTPGASGAPSTDTQYF. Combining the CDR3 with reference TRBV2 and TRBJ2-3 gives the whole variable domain EPEVTQTPSHQVTQMGQEVILRCVPISNHLYFYWYRQILGQKVEFLVSFYNNEISEKSEIFDDQFSVERPDGSNFTLKIRSTKLEDSAMYFCASTPGASGAPSTDTQYFGPGTRLTVL.

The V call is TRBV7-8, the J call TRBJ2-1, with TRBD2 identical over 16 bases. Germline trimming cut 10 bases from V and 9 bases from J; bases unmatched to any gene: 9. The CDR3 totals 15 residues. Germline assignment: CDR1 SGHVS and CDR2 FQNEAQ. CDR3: CATTGTSGGAGEQFF. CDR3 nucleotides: TGTGCCACAACCGGGACTAGCGGGGGGGCTGGTGAGCAGTTCTTC.

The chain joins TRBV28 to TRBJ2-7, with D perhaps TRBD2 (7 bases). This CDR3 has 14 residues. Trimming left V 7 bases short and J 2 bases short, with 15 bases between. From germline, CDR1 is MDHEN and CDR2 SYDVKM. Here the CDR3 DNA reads TGTGCCAGCATGAAGGGGGGGGCTCCCTACGAGCAGTACTTC. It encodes CASMKGGAPYEQYF. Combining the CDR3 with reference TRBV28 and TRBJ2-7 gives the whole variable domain DVKVTQSSRYLVKRTGEKVFLECVQDMDHENMFWYRQDPGLGLRLIYFSYDVKMKEKGDIPEGYSVSREKKERFSLILESASTNQTSMYLCASMKGGAPYEQYFGPGTRLTVT.

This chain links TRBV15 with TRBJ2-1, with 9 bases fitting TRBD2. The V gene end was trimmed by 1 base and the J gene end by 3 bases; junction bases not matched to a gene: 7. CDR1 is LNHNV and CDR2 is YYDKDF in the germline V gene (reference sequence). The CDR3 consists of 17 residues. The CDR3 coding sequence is TGTGCCACCAGCAGAGGAGCTAGCGGGGAGTTCTACAATGAGCAGTTCTTC. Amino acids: CATSRGASGEFYNEQFF. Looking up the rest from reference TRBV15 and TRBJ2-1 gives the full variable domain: DAMVIQNPRYQVTQFGKPVTLSCSQTLNHNVMYWYQQKSSQAPKLLFHYYDKDFNNEADTPDNFQSRRPNTSFCFLDIRSPGLGDTAMYLCATSRGASGEFYNEQFFGPGTRLTVL.

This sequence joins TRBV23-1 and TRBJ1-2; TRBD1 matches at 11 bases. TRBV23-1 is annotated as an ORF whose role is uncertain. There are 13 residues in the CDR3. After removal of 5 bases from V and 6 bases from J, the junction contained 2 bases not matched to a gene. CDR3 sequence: CASSWTGGDGYTF. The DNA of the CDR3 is TGCGCCAGCAGTTGGACAGGGGGCGATGGCTACACCTTC.

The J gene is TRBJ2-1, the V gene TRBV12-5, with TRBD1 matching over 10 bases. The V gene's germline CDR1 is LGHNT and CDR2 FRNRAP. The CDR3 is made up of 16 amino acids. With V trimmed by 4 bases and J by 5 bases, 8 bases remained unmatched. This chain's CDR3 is CASGSPGTGVNNEQFF. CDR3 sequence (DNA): TGTGCTAGTGGTTCGCCCGGGACAGGGGTCAACAATGAGCAGTTCTTC.

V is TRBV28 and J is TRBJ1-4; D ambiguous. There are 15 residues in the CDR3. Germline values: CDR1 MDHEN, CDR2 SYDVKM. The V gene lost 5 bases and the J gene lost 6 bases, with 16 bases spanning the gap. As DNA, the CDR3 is TGTGCCAGCAGTCCAGCGGGCAGGCAAGATGAAAAACTGTTTTTT. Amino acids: CASSPAGRQDEKLFF.

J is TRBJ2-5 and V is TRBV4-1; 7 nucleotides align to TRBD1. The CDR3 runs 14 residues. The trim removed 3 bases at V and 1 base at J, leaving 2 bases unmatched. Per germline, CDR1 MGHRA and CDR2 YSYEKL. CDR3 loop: CASSQGQLQETQYF. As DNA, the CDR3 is TGCGCCAGCAGCCAGGGACAGCTCCAAGAGACCCAGTACTTC.

CDR3 nucleotide sequence: TGTGCCAGTAGTAAGACAGGCTATCTGGATGAAAAACTGTTTTTT. Amino acid sequence: CASSKTGYLDEKLFF. This chain joins TRBV19 and TRBJ1-4; possible D gene TRBD1, 6 bases. CDR3 size: 15 residues. The V and J ends lost 4 bases and 6 bases respectively, with 15 bases between them. From germline, CDR1 is LNHDA and CDR2 SQIVND (reference sequence).

CDR3 sequence (DNA): TGTGCCAGCAGTTTCACTAGCGGGGGGATGATTAGCACCGGGGAGCTGTTTTTT. It yields the protein CASSFTSGGMISTGELFF. The V gene is TRBV7-2, the J gene TRBJ2-2; 12 bases are a match to TRBD2. The V gene's germline CDR1 is SGHTA and CDR2 FQGNSA. Trimming at V came to 6 bases and at J to 4 bases, leaving 12 bases not matched to a gene. CDR3 size: 18 residues.

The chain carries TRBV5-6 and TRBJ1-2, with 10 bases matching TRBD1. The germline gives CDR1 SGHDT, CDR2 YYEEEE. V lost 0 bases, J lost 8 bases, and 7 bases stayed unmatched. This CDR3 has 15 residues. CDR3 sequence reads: CASSLGQGADRGYTF. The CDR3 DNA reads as TGTGCCAGCAGCTTGGGACAGGGGGCGGATAGGGGCTACACCTTC. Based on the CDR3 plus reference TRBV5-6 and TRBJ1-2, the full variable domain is DAGVTQSPTHLIKTRGQQVTLRCSPKSGHDTVSWYQQALGQGPQFIFQYYEEEERQRGNFPDRFSGHQFPNYSSELNVNALLLGDSALYLCASSLGQGADRGYTFGSGTRLTVV.

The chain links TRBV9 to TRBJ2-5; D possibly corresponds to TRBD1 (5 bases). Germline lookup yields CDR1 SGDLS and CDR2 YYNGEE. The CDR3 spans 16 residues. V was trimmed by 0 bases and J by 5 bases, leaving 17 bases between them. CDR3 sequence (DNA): TGTGCCAGCAGCGTAGTTGGGAAAGGGGCGAGTGAGACCCAGTACTTC. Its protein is CASSVVGKGASETQYF.

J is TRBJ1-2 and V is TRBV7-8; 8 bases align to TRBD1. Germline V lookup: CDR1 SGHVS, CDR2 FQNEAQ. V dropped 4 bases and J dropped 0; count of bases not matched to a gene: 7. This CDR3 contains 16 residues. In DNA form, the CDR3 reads TGTGCCAGCAGCTCCCGACAGGGGTTCCCTAACTATGGCTACACCTTC. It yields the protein CASSSRQGFPNYGYTF.

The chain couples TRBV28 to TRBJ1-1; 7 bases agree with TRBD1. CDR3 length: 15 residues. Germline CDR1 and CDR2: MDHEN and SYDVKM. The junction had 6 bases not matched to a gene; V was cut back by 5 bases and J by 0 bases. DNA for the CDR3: TGTGCCAGCAGTCCAATGACAGGGCTGAACACTGAAGCTTTCTTT. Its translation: CASSPMTGLNTEAFF.

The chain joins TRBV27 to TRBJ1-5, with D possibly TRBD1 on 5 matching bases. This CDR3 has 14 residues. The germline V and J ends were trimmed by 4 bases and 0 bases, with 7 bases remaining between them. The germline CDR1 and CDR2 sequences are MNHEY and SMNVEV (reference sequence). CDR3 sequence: CASSSRDSNQPQHF. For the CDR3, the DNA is TGTGCCAGCAGTTCCAGGGATAGCAATCAGCCCCAGCATTTT.

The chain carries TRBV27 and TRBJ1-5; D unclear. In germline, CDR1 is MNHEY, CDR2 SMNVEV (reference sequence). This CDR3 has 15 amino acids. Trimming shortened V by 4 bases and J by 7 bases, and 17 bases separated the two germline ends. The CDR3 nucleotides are TGTGCCAGCAGTTCCTACCCATACCACAGCCAGCCCCAGCATTTT. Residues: CASSSYPYHSQPQHF.

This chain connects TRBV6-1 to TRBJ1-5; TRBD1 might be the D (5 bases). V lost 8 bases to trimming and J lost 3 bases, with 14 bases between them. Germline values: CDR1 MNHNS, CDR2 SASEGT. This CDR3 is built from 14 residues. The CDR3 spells CASPTGIPNQPQHF. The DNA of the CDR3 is TGTGCCAGCCCTACAGGTATCCCCAATCAGCCCCAGCATTTT.

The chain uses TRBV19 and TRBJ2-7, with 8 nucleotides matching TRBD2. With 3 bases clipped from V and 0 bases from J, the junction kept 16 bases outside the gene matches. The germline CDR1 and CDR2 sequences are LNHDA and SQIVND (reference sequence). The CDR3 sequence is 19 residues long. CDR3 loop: CASSIFWSQRGRASYEQYF. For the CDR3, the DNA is TGTGCCAGTAGTATCTTTTGGTCCCAGCGGGGGCGCGCCTCCTACGAGCAGTACTTC.

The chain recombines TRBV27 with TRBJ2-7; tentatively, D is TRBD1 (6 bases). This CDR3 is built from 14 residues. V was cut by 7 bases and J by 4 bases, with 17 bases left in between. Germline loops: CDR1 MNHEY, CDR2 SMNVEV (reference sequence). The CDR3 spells CASTPRGETYEQYF. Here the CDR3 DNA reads TGTGCCAGCACCCCCAGGGGAGAGACTTACGAGCAGTACTTC.

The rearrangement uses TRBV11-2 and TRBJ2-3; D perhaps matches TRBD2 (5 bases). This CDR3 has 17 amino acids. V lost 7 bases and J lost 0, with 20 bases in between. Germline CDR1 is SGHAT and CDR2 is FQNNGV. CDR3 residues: CASNYNPRAVSTDTQYF. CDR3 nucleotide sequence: TGTGCCAGCAACTATAACCCGAGGGCGGTTAGCACAGATACGCAGTATTTT.

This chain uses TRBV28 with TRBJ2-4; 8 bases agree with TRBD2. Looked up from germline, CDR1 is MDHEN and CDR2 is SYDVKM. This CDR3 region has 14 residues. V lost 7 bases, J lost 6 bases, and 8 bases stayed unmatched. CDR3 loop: CASKPSGGGNIQYF. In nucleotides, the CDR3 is TGTGCCAGCAAACCGAGCGGGGGAGGAAACATTCAGTACTTC. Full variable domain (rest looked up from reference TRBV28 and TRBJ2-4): DVKVTQSSRYLVKRTGEKVFLECVQDMDHENMFWYRQDPGLGLRLIYFSYDVKMKEKGDIPEGYSVSREKKERFSLILESASTNQTSMYLCASKPSGGGNIQYFGAGTRLSVL.